What follows are 14 T cell receptor beta chains derived from one specimen sequenced in a study of CD8+ T cells in alopecia areata. After isolation, RNA underwent reverse transcription to generate cDNA as the sequencing template. Some clones are missing from TCRdb's copy, which holds only in-frame ones; the method was immunoSEQ multiplex PCR. Of about 100,000 clones in the sample, roughly 84% were seen once. The treatment denotes: oral pan-JAK inhibitor, 5-10 mg twice daily. The sample here was CD8+ T cells sorted from blood, taken at week 24, from a patient treated with tofacitinib. The origin of the receptors is a human donor with alopecia areata.

This sequence joins TRBV10-2 and TRBJ2-3; D possibly corresponds to TRBD1 (5 bases). Germline values: CDR1 WSHSY, CDR2 SAAADI. The CDR3 has 14 amino acids. V was cut by 3 bases and J by 0 bases, with 7 bases left in between. CDR3 in DNA: TGCGCCAGCAGTGAAGGGGCTAGCACAGATACGCAGTATTTT. The encoded protein is CASSEGASTDTQYF.

This clone is a singleton in its sample. The genes are TRBV30 and TRBJ2-1; 7 nucleotides align to TRBD2. The germline V gene encodes CDR1 GTSNPN and CDR2 SVGIG (reference sequence). There are 13 residues in the CDR3. The trim removed 3 bases at V and 4 bases at J, leaving 3 bases unmatched. The DNA of the CDR3 is TGTGCCTGGAGACTAGCGCCATACAATGAGCAGTTCTTC. Encoded protein: CAWRLAPYNEQFF.

The chain has TRBV7-6 and TRBJ2-5; D might be TRBD1 (5 bases). Trimming stripped 4 bases from V and 5 bases from J, with 17 bases between. Germline V gene sequence: CDR1 SGHVS, CDR2 FNYEAQ. The CDR3 has 15 residues. CDR3 sequence reads: CASSSNLGALETQYF. The CDR3 DNA reads TGTGCCAGCAGCTCCAATTTAGGGGCCCTGGAGACCCAGTACTTC.

The V call is TRBV7-2, the J call TRBJ2-7, with 7 bases aligning to TRBD1. The CDR3 is 17 amino acids. With 5 bases clipped from V and 0 bases from J, the junction kept 13 bases outside the gene matches. Per germline, CDR1 SGHTA and CDR2 FQGNSA. CDR3 amino acids: CASSLRQPGTVSYEQYF. The CDR3 DNA sequence: TGTGCCAGCAGCCTGAGGCAACCCGGGACAGTCTCCTACGAGCAGTACTTC.

V and J are TRBV7-9 and TRBJ2-4; 9 nucleotides match TRBD1. Per the germline V gene, CDR1 is SEHNR and CDR2 is FQNEAQ (reference sequence). V shed 0 bases, J shed 2 bases, and the junction held 5 bases outside the gene matches. This CDR3 contains 17 residues. CDR3 in DNA: TGTGCCAGCAGCTTAGCTGGACAGGGGTACTCCAAAAACATTCAGTACTTC. Residues: CASSLAGQGYSKNIQYF.

The chain carries TRBV6-5 and TRBJ2-7; TRBD2 aligns across 8 bases. The CDR3 is 15 residues long. V trimming: 0 bases; J trimming: 1 base; junction bases outside the gene matches: 2. Germline CDR1 is MNHEY and CDR2 is SVGAGI. CDR3: CASSYSRGESYEQYF. In DNA, the CDR3 is TGTGCCAGCAGTTACTCGCGGGGGGAGTCCTACGAGCAGTACTTC.

A single count supports this clone. The rearrangement links TRBV6-4 to TRBJ2-1, with TRBD2 identical over 10 bases. The CDR3 runs 14 residues. CDR1 and CDR2 (germline): MRHNA, SNTAGT. With V trimmed by 4 bases and J by 8 bases, 5 bases remained unmatched. The CDR3 DNA reads as TGTGCCAGCAGTGTGGGGACTAGCGTTGATGAGCAGTTCTTC. This codes for CASSVGTSVDEQFF.

This clone was picked up a small number of times. The chain recombines TRBV4-2 with TRBJ2-7; 8 nucleotides match TRBD2. This CDR3 is built from 14 residues. The V gene's germline CDR1 is LGHNA and CDR2 YNFKEQ. V shed 0 bases and J 5 bases; nucleotides not matched to a gene: 3. The CDR3 protein is CASSQEAGVNEQYF. The CDR3 DNA sequence: TGTGCCAGCAGCCAAGAAGCGGGGGTAAACGAGCAGTACTTC.

V and J are TRBV5-6 and TRBJ2-7; a possible D gene is TRBD1 (5 bases). The CDR3 has 13 amino acids. V was trimmed by 4 bases and J by 2 bases, leaving 10 bases between them. Germline CDR1 and CDR2: SGHDT and YYEEEE. The CDR3 DNA is TGTGCCAGCAGCCCCCAGGGTACCTACGAGCAGTACTTC. Its protein is CASSPQGTYEQYF.

This chain joins TRBV4-1 and TRBJ2-7; 7 bases are shared with TRBD1. The CDR3 totals 13 residues. V was pared by 4 bases and J by 3 bases, with 3 bases of the junction left unmatched. The germline V gene encodes CDR1 MGHRA and CDR2 YSYEKL. Here the CDR3 reads CASSPRGNYEQYF. Written as DNA, the CDR3 is TGCGCCAGCAGCCCCAGGGGGAACTACGAGCAGTACTTC.

Points on this clone: The same CDR3 also results from other DNA sequences found in this sample. The chain is built from TRBV19 and TRBJ2-7; D may be TRBD2 (5 bases). V gave up 3 bases and J gave up 0 bases, with 6 bases separating them. The CDR3 spans 13 residues. Germline assignment: CDR1 LNHDA and CDR2 SQIVND (reference sequence). The CDR3 sequence is CASSIGSSYEQYF. CDR3 nucleotides: TGTGCCAGTAGTATTGGGAGCTCCTACGAGCAGTACTTC. The full variable domain, rest sourced from reference TRBV19 and TRBJ2-7, is DGGITQSPKYLFRKEGQNVTLSCEQNLNHDAMYWYRQDPGQGLRLIYYSQIVNDFQKGDIAEGYSVSREKKESFPLTVTSAQKNPTAFYLCASSIGSSYEQYFGPGTRLTVT.

The chain combines TRBV5-6 with TRBJ2-3; 14 bases are a match to TRBD2. CDR3 length: 18 residues. Germline CDR1 and CDR2: SGHDT and YYEEEE. After removal of 3 bases from V and 5 bases from J, the junction contained 11 bases not matched to a gene. This CDR3 reads CASSWGLAGATMGDTQYF. CDR3 nucleotide sequence: TGTGCCAGCAGCTGGGGACTAGCGGGGGCGACGATGGGAGATACGCAGTATTTT.

This clone was seen a single time. The chain combines TRBV10-3 with TRBJ2-7; 7 bases line up with TRBD2. The CDR3 is made up of 17 amino acids. With 2 bases clipped from V and 5 bases from J, the junction kept 15 bases outside the gene matches. The germline CDR1 and CDR2 sequences are ENHRY and SYGVKD. CDR3: CAISEEALAATVDEQYF. The CDR3 coding sequence is TGTGCCATCAGTGAGGAAGCTCTAGCGGCTACAGTTGACGAGCAGTACTTC.

The chain joins TRBV7-2 to TRBJ2-7; D call uncertain. V was shortened by 5 bases and J by 1 base, with 18 bases between the two germline ends. Looked up from germline, CDR1 is SGHTA and CDR2 is FQGNSA. The CDR3 runs 16 residues. CDR3 in DNA: TGTGCCAGCAGCCCACCCCCTTATGGGAAATCCTACGAGCAGTACTTC. Translating it yields CASSPPPYGKSYEQYF. Full variable domain (outside the CDR3, taken from reference TRBV7-2 and TRBJ2-7): GAGVSQSPSNKVTEKGKDVELRCDPISGHTALYWYRQSLGQGLEFLIYFQGNSAPDKSGLPSDRFSAERTGGSVSTLTIQRTQQEDSAVYLCASSPPPYGKSYEQYFGPGTRLTVT.